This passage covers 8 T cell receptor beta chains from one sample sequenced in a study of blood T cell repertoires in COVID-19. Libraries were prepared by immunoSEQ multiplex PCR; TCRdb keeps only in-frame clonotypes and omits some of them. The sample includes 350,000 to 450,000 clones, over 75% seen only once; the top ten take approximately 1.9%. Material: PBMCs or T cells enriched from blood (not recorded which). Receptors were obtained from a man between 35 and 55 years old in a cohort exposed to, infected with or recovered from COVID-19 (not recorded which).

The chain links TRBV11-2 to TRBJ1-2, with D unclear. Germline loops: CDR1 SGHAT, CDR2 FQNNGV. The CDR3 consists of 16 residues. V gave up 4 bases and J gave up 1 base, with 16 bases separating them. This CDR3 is CASSSLDGLGNYGYTF. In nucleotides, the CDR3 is TGTGCCAGCAGCTCCCTAGATGGGTTGGGTAACTATGGCTACACCTTC.

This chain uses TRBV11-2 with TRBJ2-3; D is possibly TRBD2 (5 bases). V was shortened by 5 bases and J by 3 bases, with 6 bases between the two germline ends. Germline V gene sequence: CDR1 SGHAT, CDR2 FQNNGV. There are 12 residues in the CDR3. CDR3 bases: TGTGCCAGCAGCCCGGGGACAGATACGCAGTATTTT. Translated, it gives CASSPGTDTQYF.

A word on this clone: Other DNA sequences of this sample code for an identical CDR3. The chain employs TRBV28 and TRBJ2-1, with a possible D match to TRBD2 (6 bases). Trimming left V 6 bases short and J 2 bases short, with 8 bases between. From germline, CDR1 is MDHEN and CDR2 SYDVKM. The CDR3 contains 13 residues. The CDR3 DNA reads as TGTGCCAGCAGCGGGAGACCCTACAATGAGCAGTTCTTC. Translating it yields CASSGRPYNEQFF.

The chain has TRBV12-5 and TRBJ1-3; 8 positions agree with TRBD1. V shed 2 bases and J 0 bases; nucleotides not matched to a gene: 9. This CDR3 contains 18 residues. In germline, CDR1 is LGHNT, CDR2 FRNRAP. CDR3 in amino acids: CASGLRSGTGSSGNTIYF. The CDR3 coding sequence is TGTGCTAGTGGTTTGAGGTCCGGGACAGGAAGCTCTGGAAACACCATATATTTT.

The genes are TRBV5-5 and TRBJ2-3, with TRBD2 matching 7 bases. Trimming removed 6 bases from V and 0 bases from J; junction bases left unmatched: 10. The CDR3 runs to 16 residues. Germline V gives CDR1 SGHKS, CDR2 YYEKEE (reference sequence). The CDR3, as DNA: TGTGCCAGCATCCCGTCGGGGGGAGCTAGCACAGATACGCAGTATTTT. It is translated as CASIPSGGASTDTQYF.

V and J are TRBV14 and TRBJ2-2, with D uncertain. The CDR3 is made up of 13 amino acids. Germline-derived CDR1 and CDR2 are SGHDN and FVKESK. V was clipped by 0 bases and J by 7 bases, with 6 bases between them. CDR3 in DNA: TGTGCCAGCAGCCAAGATTTGTACGGGGAGCTGTTTTTT. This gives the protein CASSQDLYGELFF.

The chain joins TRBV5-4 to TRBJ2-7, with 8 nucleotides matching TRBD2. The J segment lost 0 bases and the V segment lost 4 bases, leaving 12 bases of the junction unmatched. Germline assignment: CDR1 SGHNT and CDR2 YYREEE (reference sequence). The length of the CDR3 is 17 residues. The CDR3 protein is CASSLTSLAGSSYEQYF. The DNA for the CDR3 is TGTGCCAGCAGCCTCACTAGTCTAGCGGGCAGCTCCTACGAGCAGTACTTC.

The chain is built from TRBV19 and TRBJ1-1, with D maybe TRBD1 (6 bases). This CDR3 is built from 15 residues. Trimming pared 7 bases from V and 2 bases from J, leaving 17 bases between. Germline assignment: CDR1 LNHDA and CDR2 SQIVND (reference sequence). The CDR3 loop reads CASKKYRASNTEAFF. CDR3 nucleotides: TGTGCCAGTAAAAAATACAGGGCCTCAAACACTGAAGCTTTCTTT.